Here is one T cell receptor beta chain with its context. The antigen is unknown. The data were obtained in a study of cytomegalovirus exposure and HLA in healthy donors. Study-level points and caveats: Relative to the 666-donor mean, N-insertions were reportedly fewer in an Asian-associated ancestry cluster in a later analysis. Reports described diagnosis of cytomegalovirus status by the classifier as highly specific and sensitive. Earlier analysis found most TCR beta V segments productive about 87% or about 30% of the time.

The CDR3 is 13 residues long. The V gene lost 3 bases and the J gene lost 1 base, with 9 bases spanning the gap. Germline V lookup: CDR1 SQVTM, CDR2 ANQGSEA. The PCR had 60 Vbeta and 13 Jbeta primers. In the authors' methods: Later, an analysis found approximately 80 million unique TCR beta chains, and roughly 9.9 million of these were shared. Clones were read by immunoSEQ multiplex PCR, and TCRdb kept only the in-frame ones, dropping some. Clonal size and the V and J genes are those of that table, whereas D and trimming came from the DNA. The repertoire holds around 90,000 clones, with around 64% as singletons.

The chain couples TRBV29-1 to TRBJ1-1; tentatively, D is TRBD1 (6 bases). Sequenced material: PBMCs. The TCR sequence derives from a human donor in good health. DNA of the CDR3: TGCAGCGTTGAGCGGACAGAGAACACTGAAGCTTTCTTT. It is translated as CSVERTENTEAFF.